Below, one TCR beta chain is given with its context. Its antigen is currently not known. No base quality information exists; no much larger clone differs at one position. Each collaborating institution followed its own protocols to collect whole blood in K2EDTA tubes. Collaborator samples were shipped for TCRbeta analysis as frozen whole blood, isolated PBMCs, or DNA extracted from either sample type. This entry comes from a study of blood T cell repertoires in COVID-19 (dated by TCRdb to about 2020). In the study overall: Samples covering the acute and convalescent phases of COVID-19 were provided by collaborators in the United States, Italy and Spain. The prospective study material was composed of cDNA or gDNA derived from T cells, B-cell-depleted T cells, or PBMCs. Subjects who had been exposed to COVID-19, were actively infected with it, or had recovered from it provided the deeply sampled blood TCRbeta repertoires that made up the dataset. A freely available public database, intended as a resource for researchers studying the immune response to SARS-CoV-2, is where the repertoires were released. The samples were drawn from two sources: the first 160 participants of the ongoing ImmuneRACE study, and 1,200 or so subjects contributed by 6 global collaborators. Nearly every sample came with metadata listing a de-identified subject ID, COVID-19 status, age in years and sex. HLA class I and class II types, where available, came from metadata supplied by the sample provider rather than from assay-based typing.

TCRbeta CDR3 regions were amplified from genomic DNA using the immunoSEQ Assay, a bias-controlled multiplex PCR. As for the original processing: Within the assay, amplification of reference gene primers was used to estimate how many nucleated cells each sample contained. To quantify the absolute abundance of each unique TCRbeta CDR3 rearrangement, sequence reads were collapsed and filtered. For each sample, productive Simpson clonality was calculated as the square root of Simpson's diversity index across productive rearrangements. Imported from immuneACCESS, the table was reduced by TCRdb to in-frame sequences with V and J called. These copies leave out some clones; in studies compared against another copy, an unresolved V gene accounts for under half, and the cause of the remainder is not known. That table supplies the V and J calls and clone size; D and trimming were determined from the DNA. This sample holds around 50,000 clones; 70% to 90% were observed only once. The ten top clones hold 2.5% to 3.5% of the sample.

The CDR3 goes from the cysteine to the phenylalanine over 15 residues. CDR3 DNA only is kept here, 45 bases in frame from base 1. The germline ends are 11 bases apart after V is trimmed by 1 base and J by 7 bases. Taken from the germline V gene (reference sequence), the CDR1 and CDR2 loops are LGHDT and YNNKEL. Overall results and qualifications from the work: The amount of clinical and demographic metadata varied by source and participant and was provided uncurated.

This sequence originates from a woman older than 75 with acute or convalescent COVID-19. Sequenced material: peripheral blood. The sequence joins TRBV3-1 (or the pseudogene TRBV3-2) to TRBJ1-6; a weak D assignment points to TRBD1 (6 bases agree). CDR3 sequence: CASSQVGRGNSPLHF. The bases read TGTGCCAGCAGCCAAGTCGGCAGGGGAAATTCACCCCTCCACTTT.